This T cell receptor beta chain was observed in a study of breast tumors, draining lymph nodes, adjacent tissues. Study results and limitations: Compared with lymph nodes, tumors were less diverse; compared with nontumor tissue, more. Data only fit, rather than demonstrated, lymph node origin of most tumor T cells. Luminal-like breast cancer showed significantly higher tumor–nontumor repertoire similarity than basal-like. The data were judged consistent with most tumor T cells coming from lymph node and expanding in tumor.

CDR1 is SGHTA, CDR2 FQGNSA, per germline. The CDR3 runs 13 residues. V lost 5 bases to trimming and J lost 4 bases, with 12 bases between them. This clonotype was seen ten or more times. The antigen is undetermined. Using its own MiXCR run on the multiplex PCR reads, TCRdb lists one record per CDR3 protein. The repertoire consists of more than 200,000 distinct CDR3 sequences, with about 30% occurring once and the leading ten covering more than 1.3%. Axillary draining lymph nodes of breast cancer patients supplied the node samples. The chain is built from TRBV7-2 and TRBJ2-7; maybe TRBD1 (5 bases). The sample taken for sequencing was axillary lymph node tissue. The sequence was obtained from a female donor with breast cancer. Some clones in this sample may be carry-over from other donors' samples. The CDR3 loop is CASSPTPGYEQYF. The CDR3, as DNA: TGTGCCAGCAGCCCAACCCCAGGGTACGAGCAGTACTTC.